Detailed here is one TCR beta chain. Assay: immunoSEQ multiplex PCR; the TCRdb copy retains only in-frame clones and omits some. The table lists tens of thousands of clones, roughly 96% of them singletons. Trimming pared 2 bases from V and 2 bases from J, leaving 8 bases between. CDR1 and CDR2 (germline): MNHEY, SMNVEV (reference sequence). This CDR3 is 14 amino acids long. Among the 110 or so subjects of the validation cohort, separate from the 666-subject first cohort, were the donors. This sample is part of a study of cytomegalovirus exposure and HLA in healthy donors. The wider study: A subsequent analysis stated that the roughly 120 validation repertoires were run on the same platform as the approximately 700 first-cohort repertoires.

The sequencing sample was made of PBMCs. This chain uses TRBV27 with TRBJ2-3; unclear D gene. This TCR came from a man younger than 30 in good health and CMV-seronegative. CDR3 nucleotide sequence: TGTGCCAGCAGTTTAGCCAGTCCCACAGATACGCAGTATTTT. Its translation: CASSLASPTDTQYF.